This section outlines one T cell receptor beta chain sequence together with its context. The V gene end was trimmed by 5 bases and the J gene end by 5 bases; junction bases not matched to a gene: 9. Germline assignment: CDR1 MNHEY and CDR2 SVGAGI. The CDR3 has 15 amino acids. These data belong to a study of shared clonotypes between healthy human individuals. Repertoires were generated with immunoSEQ multiplex PCR, while TCRdb's copy carries only in-frame clones and drops some. The sample carries about 680,000 clones, less than 80% recorded once. This receptor was identified in a woman aged 25 to 45 in good health. The V gene is TRBV6-5, the J gene TRBJ1-2; 9 bases are a match to TRBD1. The sequenced sample was memory CD4+ T cells sorted from blood. Subset defined: CD45RA-negative fraction. CDR3 in amino acids: CASSGTGTGSYGYTF. The CDR3 DNA reads TGTGCCAGCAGTGGAACCGGGACAGGGTCTTATGGCTACACCTTC.